Shown below are 14 T cell receptor beta chains from a single sample sequenced in a study of CXCR3-negative and CXCR3-positive naive CD8 T cells. Whole-study findings and limits: Naive cells with CXCR3 showed TRB CDR3s that were more hydrophobic than those in CXCR3-negative naive cells.

These receptors' targets are unknown. All TRB cDNA libraries came from 5' RACE performed with UMI labels. Each CDR3 protein gets one entry in TCRdb, which reprocessed the 5' RACE reads and gives no DNA. The ten most abundant clones cover about 0.62% of a sample with 120,000 or so distinct CDR3 sequences. Input material: naive CXCR3+ CD8+ T cells from blood. Regarding subset: CD45RO-CCR7+CD27+CD95- naive CD8+ T cells expressing CXCR3 (TNR3+). The receptor source for this set is a human donor in good health. Some clones in this sample may be carry-over from other donors' samples.

The chain combines TRBV28 with TRBJ2-7; the TCRdb D gene call, TRBD2, has no DNA to confirm it. Germline V gene data show CDR1 as MDHEN and CDR2 as SYDVKM. The CDR3 spans 18 residues. The CDR3 sequence is CASSLTAPKLAGPTKQYF.

The chain carries TRBV6-5 and TRBJ2-2. Germline CDR1 reads MNHEY; CDR2 reads SVGAGI. The CDR3 spans 18 residues. The CDR3 sequence is CASSYSTSQEDLAGELFF.

The genes are TRBV30 and TRBJ2-7; TCRdb gives TRBD2 as the D gene, but with no DNA this cannot be confirmed. In germline, CDR1 is GTSNPN, CDR2 SVGIG (reference sequence). This CDR3 has 15 amino acids. The CDR3: CAWRVPPSEGNEQYF.

V gene TRBV10-3 combines with J gene TRBJ1-5. The germline V gene has CDR1 ENHRY and CDR2 SYGVKD. The CDR3 has 17 residues. CDR3 amino acids: CAISGFGLADSNQPQHF.

The rearrangement uses TRBV19 and TRBJ2-1; TCRdb's D call, TRBD2, is unchecked because there is no DNA. The CDR3 is made up of 13 amino acids. Germline V gene sequence: CDR1 LNHDA, CDR2 SQIVND (reference sequence). CDR3 in amino acids: CASRTSGGNEQFF.

This rearrangement joins TRBV7-8 to TRBJ1-3; the D call from TCRdb, TRBD1, cannot be confirmed without DNA. The V gene's germline CDR1 is SGHVS and CDR2 FQNEAQ. This CDR3 is built from 15 residues. CDR3 region: CASSLPGMSGNTIYF.

The genes are TRBV7-9 and TRBJ1-1. CDR3 length: 13 residues. The germline gives CDR1 SEHNR, CDR2 FQNEAQ (reference sequence). The CDR3 spells CATQGEGITEAFF.

The V and J genes are TRBV6-4 and TRBJ2-7; TCRdb returns TRBD2, unconfirmable since there is no DNA. The CDR3 spans 16 residues. Germline-derived CDR1 and CDR2 are MRHNA and SNTAGT. The CDR3 here is CASSESLTGSKYEQYF.

The chain is built from TRBV21-1 and TRBJ2-7. TRBV21-1 is a pseudogene. CDR3 length equals 19 residues. CDR3 protein: CASSKVFVKGAQGSNEQYF.

The chain uses TRBV27 and TRBJ1-6. CDR3 size: 15 residues. From germline, CDR1 is MNHEY and CDR2 SMNVEV (reference sequence). CDR3 amino acids: CASRSYGALNSPLHF.

The V call is TRBV11-2, the J call TRBJ2-1; without DNA, the TCRdb call of TRBD2 cannot be checked. CDR1 and CDR2 (germline): SGHAT, FQNNGV. The CDR3 totals 14 residues. This CDR3 reads CASSVGTSGHEQFF.

The chain recombines TRBV4-1 with TRBJ2-3; TCRdb proposes TRBD2, but this gene call is untestable without DNA. CDR3 size: 16 residues. Germline V gene sequence: CDR1 MGHRA, CDR2 YSYEKL. The CDR3 loop is CASSHPPAGIGDTQYF.

This rearrangement joins TRBV6-4 to TRBJ2-3; TCRdb outputs TRBD1, but without DNA this stays unchecked. Germline V gene sequence: CDR1 MRHNA, CDR2 SNTAGT. The CDR3 runs to 15 residues. CDR3 sequence reads: CASSVQGEATDTQYF.

The rearrangement joins TRBV7-9 to TRBJ1-2. Germline values: CDR1 SEHNR, CDR2 FQNEAQ (reference sequence). This CDR3 has 11 amino acids. CDR3 sequence reads: CASSVEGGYTF.